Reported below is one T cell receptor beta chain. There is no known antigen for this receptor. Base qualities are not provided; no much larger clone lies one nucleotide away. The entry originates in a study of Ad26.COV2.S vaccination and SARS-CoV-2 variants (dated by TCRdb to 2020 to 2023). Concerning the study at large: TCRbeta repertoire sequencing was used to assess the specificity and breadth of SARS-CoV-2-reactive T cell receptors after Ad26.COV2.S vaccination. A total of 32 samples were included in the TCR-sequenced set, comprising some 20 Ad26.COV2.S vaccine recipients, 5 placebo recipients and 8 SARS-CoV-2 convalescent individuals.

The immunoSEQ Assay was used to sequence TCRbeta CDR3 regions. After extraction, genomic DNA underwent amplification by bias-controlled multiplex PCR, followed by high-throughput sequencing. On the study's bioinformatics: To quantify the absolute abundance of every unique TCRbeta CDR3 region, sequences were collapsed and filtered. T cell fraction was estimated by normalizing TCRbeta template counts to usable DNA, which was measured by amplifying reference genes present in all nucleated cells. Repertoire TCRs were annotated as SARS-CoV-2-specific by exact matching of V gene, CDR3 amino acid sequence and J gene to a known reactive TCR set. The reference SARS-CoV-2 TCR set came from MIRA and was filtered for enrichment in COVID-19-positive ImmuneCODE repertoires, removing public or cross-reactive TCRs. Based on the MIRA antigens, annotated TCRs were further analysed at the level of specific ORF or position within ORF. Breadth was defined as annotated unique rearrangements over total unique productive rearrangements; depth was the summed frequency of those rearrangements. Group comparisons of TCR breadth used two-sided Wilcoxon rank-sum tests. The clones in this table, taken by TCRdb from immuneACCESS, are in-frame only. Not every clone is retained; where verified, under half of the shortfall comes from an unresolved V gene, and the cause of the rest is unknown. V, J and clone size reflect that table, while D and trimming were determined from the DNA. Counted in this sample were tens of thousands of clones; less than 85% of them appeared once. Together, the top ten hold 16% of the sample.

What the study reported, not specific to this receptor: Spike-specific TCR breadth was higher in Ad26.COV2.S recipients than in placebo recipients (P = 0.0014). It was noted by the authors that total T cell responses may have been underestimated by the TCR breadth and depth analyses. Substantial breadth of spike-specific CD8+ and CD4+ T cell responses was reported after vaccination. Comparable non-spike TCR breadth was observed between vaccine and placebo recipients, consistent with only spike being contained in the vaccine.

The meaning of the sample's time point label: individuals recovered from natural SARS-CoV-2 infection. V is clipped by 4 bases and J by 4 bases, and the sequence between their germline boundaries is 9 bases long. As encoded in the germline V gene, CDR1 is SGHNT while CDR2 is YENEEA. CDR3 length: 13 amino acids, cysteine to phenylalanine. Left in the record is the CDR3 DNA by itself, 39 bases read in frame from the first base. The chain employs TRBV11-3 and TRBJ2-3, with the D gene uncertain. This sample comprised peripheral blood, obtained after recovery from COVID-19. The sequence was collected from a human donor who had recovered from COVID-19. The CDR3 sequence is CASSSPPADTQYF. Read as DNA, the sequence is TGTGCCAGCAGCTCCCCCCCGGCAGATACGCAGTATTTT.